This T cell receptor (beta chain) was identified during a study of blood T cell repertoires in COVID-19. Study at large: From the United States, Italy and Spain came samples of acute and convalescent COVID-19.

The V gene's germline CDR1 is SGDLS and CDR2 YYNGEE. The CDR3 covers 13 residues. Trimming pared 3 bases from V and 6 bases from J, leaving 10 bases between. Generated by immunoSEQ multiplex PCR, the TCRdb table keeps only in-frame clones and is missing some. Seen here are approximately 220,000 clones, 80% to 90% observed once, and the top ten hold 3.5% to 4.5%. Everyone who took part was roughly 18 to 89 years old, and they came from about two dozen US areas. The clonotype comes from a woman in her thirties or forties with acute COVID-19. The J gene is TRBJ1-5, the V gene TRBV9, with D possibly TRBD1 on 6 matching bases. Sequenced sample: PBMCs or T cells enriched from blood (not recorded which). Here the CDR3 DNA reads TGTGCCAGCAGCGCGGGACAAGCTCAGCCCCAGCATTTT. It translates to CASSAGQAQPQHF.